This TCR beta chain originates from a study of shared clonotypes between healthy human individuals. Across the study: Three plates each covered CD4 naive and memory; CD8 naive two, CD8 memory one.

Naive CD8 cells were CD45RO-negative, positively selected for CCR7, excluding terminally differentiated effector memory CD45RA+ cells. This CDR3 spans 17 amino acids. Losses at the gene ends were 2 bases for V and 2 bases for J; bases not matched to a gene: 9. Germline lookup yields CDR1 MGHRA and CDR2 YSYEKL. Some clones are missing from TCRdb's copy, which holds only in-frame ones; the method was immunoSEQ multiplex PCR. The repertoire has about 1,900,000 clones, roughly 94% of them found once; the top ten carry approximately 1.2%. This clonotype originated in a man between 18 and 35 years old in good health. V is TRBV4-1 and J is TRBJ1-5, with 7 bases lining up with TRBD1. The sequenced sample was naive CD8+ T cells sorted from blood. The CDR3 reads CASSQPQEGAGNQPQHF. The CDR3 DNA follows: TGCGCCAGCAGCCAACCGCAAGAGGGGGCTGGCAATCAGCCCCAGCATTTT.